This passage covers 3 T cell receptor beta chains from one sample sequenced in a study of blood T cell repertoires in COVID-19. Only in-frame clones appear in the TCRdb table, and some are missing; sequencing was by immunoSEQ multiplex PCR. This sample has 210,000 or so clones, with 86% found just once. What was sequenced was peripheral blood. Receptor source: a man between 45 and 60 years old with acute or convalescent COVID-19.

This clone was counted a single time. V usage is TRBV20-1 and J usage is TRBJ2-5; 9 nucleotides agree with TRBD2. This CDR3 is 14 amino acids long. Trimming at V came to 4 bases and at J to 4 bases, leaving 7 bases not matched to a gene. Germline V lookup: CDR1 DFQATT, CDR2 SNEGSKA (reference sequence). In DNA, the CDR3 is TGCAGTGCTATTGACGCGGGGGGGCTAGAGACCCAGTACTTC. Its translation: CSAIDAGGLETQYF.

CDR3 protein: CASSPLPSGGSSYNEQFF. As DNA, the CDR3 is TGTGCCAGCTCACCACTCCCCAGCGGGGGGAGCTCCTACAATGAGCAGTTCTTC. The gene calls are TRBV18 and TRBJ2-1; the match to TRBD2 covers 9 bases. Germline values: CDR1 KGHSH, CDR2 LQKENI. V lost 1 base to trimming and J lost 0 bases; unmatched junction nucleotides: 7. CDR3 length: 18 amino acids. Looking up the rest from reference TRBV18 and TRBJ2-1 gives the full variable domain: NAGVMQNPRHLVRRRGQEARLRCSPMKGHSHVYWYRQLPEEGLKFMVYLQKENIIDESGMPKERFSAEFPKEGPSILRIQQVVRGDSAAYFCASSPLPSGGSSYNEQFFGPGTRLTVL.

The rearrangement uses TRBV6-2 or TRBV6-3 and TRBJ1-5, with 8 nucleotides matching TRBD1. Germline V lookup: CDR1 MNHEY, CDR2 SVGEGT. CDR3 size: 15 residues. V was pared by 6 bases and J by 5 bases, with 9 bases of the junction left unmatched. The CDR3 region has the DNA TGTGCCAGCAGCCGCCGGGACAGGCGACATCAGCCCCAGCATTTT. Protein product: CASSRRDRRHQPQHF.